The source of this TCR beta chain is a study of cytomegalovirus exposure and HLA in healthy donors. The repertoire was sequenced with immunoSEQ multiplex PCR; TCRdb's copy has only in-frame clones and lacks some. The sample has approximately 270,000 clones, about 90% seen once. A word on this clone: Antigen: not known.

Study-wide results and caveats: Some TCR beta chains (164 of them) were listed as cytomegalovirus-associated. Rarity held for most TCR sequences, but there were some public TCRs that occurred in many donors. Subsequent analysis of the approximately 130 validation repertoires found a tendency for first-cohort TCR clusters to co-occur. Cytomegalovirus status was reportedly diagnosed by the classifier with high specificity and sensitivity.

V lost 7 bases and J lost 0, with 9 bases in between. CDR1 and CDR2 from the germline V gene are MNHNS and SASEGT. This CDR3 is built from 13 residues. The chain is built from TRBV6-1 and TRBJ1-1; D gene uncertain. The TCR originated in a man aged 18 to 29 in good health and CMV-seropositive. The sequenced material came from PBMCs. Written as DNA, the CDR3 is TGTGCCAGCATCCGCCTCCTGAACACTGAAGCTTTCTTT. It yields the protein CASIRLLNTEAFF.